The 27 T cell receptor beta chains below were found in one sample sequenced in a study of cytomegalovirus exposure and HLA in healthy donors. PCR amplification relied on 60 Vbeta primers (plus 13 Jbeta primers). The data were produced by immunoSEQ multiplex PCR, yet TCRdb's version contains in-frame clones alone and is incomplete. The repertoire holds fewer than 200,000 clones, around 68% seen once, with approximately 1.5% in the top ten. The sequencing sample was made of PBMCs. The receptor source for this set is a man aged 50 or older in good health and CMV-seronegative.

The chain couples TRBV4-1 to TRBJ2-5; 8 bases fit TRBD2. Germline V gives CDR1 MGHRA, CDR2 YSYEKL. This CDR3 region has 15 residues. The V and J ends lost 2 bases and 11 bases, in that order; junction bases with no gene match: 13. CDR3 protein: CASSQTGTREGWQYF. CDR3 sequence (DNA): TGCGCCAGCAGCCAAACCGGGACTAGGGAGGGGTGGCAGTACTTC.

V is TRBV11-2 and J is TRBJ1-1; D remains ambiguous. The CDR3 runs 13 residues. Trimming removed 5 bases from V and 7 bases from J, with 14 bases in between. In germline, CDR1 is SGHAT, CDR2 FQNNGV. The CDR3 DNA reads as TGTGCCAGCAGCCGACGACGGGAAAGTGAAGCTTTCTTT. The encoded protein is CASSRRRESEAFF.

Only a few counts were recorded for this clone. DNA for the CDR3: TGTGCCAGCAGCCGAGGGAACGGGGAGCAGTACTTC. This translates into CASSRGNGEQYF. This chain uses TRBV7-9 with TRBJ2-7; D perhaps matches TRBD2 (5 bases). The CDR3 loop spans 12 amino acids. The V end was cut by 5 bases, the J end by 7 bases, with 12 bases between. CDR1 and CDR2 (germline): SEHNR, FQNEAQ (reference sequence).

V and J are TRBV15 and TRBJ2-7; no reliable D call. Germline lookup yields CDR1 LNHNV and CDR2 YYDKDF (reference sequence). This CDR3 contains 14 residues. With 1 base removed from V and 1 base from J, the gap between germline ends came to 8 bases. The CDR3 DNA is TGTGCCACCAGCAGAGTACAGTCTTCCTACGAGCAGTACTTC. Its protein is CATSRVQSSYEQYF.

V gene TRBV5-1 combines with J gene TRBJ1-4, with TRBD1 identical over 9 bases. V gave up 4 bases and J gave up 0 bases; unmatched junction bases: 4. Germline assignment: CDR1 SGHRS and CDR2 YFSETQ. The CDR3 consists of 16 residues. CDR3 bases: TGCGCCAGCAGCGTCACAGGGGGCTCAACTAATGAAAAACTGTTTTTT. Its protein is CASSVTGGSTNEKLFF.

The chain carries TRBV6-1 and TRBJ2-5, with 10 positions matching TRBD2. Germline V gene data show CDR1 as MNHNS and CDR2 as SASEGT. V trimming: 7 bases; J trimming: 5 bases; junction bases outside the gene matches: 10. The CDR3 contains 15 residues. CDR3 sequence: CASTTSGAPGETQYF. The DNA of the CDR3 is TGTGCCAGCACAACTAGCGGGGCCCCGGGGGAGACCCAGTACTTC.

The CDR3 is CASNPTVGNTEAFF. Written as DNA, the CDR3 is TGTGCCAGCAATCCCACAGTAGGGAACACTGAAGCTTTCTTT. The chain couples TRBV28 to TRBJ1-1; D is unresolved. The ends were cut back, 7 bases at V and 1 base at J, with 13 bases in the middle. This CDR3 has 14 residues. Germline V gene data show CDR1 as MDHEN and CDR2 as SYDVKM.

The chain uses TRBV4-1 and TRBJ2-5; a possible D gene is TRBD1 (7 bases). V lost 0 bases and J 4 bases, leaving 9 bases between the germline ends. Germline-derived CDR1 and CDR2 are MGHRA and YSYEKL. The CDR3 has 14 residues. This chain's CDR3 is CASSQEQGGETQYF. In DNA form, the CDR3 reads TGCGCCAGCAGCCAAGAGCAGGGGGGAGAGACCCAGTACTTC.

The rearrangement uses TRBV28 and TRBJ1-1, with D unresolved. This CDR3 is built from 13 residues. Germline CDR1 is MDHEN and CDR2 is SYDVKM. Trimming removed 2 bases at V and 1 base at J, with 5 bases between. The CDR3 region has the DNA TGTGCCAGCAGTTTAGTCAGGAACACTGAAGCTTTCTTT. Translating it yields CASSLVRNTEAFF.

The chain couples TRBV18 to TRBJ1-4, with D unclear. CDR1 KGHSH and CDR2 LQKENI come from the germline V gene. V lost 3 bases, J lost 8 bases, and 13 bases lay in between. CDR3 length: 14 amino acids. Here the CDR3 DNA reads TGTGCCAGCTCACCGGAGTCTCTTGGGGAAAAACTGTTTTTT. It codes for CASSPESLGEKLFF.

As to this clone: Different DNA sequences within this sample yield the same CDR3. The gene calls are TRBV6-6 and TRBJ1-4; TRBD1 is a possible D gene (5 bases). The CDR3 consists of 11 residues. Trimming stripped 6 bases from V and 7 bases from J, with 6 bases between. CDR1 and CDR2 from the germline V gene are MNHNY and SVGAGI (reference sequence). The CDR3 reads CASRGGEKLFF. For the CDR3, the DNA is TGTGCCAGCAGGGGGGGTGAAAAACTGTTTTTT.

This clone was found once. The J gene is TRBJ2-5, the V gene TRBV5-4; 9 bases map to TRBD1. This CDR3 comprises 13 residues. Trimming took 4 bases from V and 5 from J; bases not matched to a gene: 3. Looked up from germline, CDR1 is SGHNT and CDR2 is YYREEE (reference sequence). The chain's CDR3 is CASSIGQGETQYF. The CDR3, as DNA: TGTGCCAGCAGCATAGGACAGGGGGAGACCCAGTACTTC.

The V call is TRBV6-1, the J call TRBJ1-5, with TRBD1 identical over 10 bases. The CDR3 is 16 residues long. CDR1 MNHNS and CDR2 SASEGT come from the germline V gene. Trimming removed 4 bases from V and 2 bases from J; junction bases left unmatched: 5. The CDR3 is CASSGPGTGGNQPQHF. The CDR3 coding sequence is TGTGCCAGCAGTGGACCCGGGACAGGGGGCAATCAGCCCCAGCATTTT.

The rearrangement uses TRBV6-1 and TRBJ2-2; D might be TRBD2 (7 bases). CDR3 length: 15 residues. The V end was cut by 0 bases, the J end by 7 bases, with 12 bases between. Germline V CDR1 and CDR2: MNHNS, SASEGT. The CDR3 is CASSEARGRGGELFF. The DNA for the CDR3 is TGTGCCAGCAGTGAAGCGCGGGGGCGAGGCGGGGAGCTGTTTTTT.

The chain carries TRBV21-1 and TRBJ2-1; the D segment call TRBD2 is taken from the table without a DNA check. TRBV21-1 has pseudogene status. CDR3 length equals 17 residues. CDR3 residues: CASSKTLTSLSYNEQFF. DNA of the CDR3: TGTGCCAGCAGCAAAACCCTGACTAGCCTATCCTACAATGAGCAGTTCTTC.

CDR3 sequence reads: CASSDTGVITEAFF. The CDR3 bases are TGTGCCAGCAGTGATACAGGGGTAATCACTGAAGCTTTCTTT. The rearrangement links TRBV2 to TRBJ1-1; 7 bases map to TRBD1. The germline gives CDR1 SNHLY, CDR2 FYNNEI. V lost 3 bases, J lost 4 bases, and 5 bases stayed unmatched. The CDR3 has 14 residues.

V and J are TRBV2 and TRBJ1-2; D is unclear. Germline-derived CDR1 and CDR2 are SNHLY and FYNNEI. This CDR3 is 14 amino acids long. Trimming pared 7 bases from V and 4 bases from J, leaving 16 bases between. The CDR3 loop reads CASKLSDTTYGYTF. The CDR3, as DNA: TGTGCCAGCAAACTGTCTGATACCACCTATGGCTACACCTTC.

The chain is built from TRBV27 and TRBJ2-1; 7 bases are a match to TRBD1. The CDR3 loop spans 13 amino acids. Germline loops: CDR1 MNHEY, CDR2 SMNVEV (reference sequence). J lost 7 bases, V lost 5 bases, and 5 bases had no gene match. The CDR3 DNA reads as TGTGCCAGCAGTGGGACAGTAGATAATGAGCAGTTCTTC. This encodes CASSGTVDNEQFF.

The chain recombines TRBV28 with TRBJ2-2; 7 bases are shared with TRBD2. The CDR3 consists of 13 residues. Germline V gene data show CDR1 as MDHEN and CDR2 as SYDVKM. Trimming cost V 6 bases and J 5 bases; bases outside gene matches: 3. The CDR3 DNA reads TGTGCCAGCAGGAGCGGGGAAACCGGGGAGCTGTTTTTT. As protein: CASRSGETGELFF.

CDR3 sequence reads: CASTRTSGGEETQYF. CDR3 DNA sequence: TGTGCCAGCACCCGGACTAGCGGGGGGGAAGAGACCCAGTACTTC. The chain carries TRBV2 and TRBJ2-5; 15 bases agree with TRBD2. V was pared by 7 bases and J by 3 bases, with 3 bases of the junction left unmatched. The CDR3 spans 15 residues. Germline CDR1 is SNHLY and CDR2 is FYNNEI.

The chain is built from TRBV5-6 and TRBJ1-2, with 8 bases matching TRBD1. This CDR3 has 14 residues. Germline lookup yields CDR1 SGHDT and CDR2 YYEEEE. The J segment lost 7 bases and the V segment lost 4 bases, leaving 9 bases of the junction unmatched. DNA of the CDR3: TGTGCCAGCAGCCGAGGACAGGGTGAGGGTGGCTACACCTTC. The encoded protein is CASSRGQGEGGYTF.

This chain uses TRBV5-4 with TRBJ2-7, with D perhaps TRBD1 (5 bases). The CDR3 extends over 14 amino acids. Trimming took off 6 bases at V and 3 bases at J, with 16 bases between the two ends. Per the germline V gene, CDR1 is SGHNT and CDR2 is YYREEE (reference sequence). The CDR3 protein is CASTLGPGFYEQYF. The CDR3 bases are TGTGCCAGCACCCTGGGTCCAGGGTTCTACGAGCAGTACTTC. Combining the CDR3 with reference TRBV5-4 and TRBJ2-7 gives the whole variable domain ETGVTQSPTHLIKTRGQQVTLRCSSQSGHNTVSWYQQALGQGPQFIFQYYREEENGRGNFPPRFSGLQFPNYSSELNVNALELDDSALYLCASTLGPGFYEQYFGPGTRLTVT.

As DNA, the CDR3 is TGTGCCAGCAGCTCCGAGACAGGGGGGGGCACAGATACGCAGTATTTT. It codes for CASSSETGGGTDTQYF. This chain connects TRBV5-6 to TRBJ2-3; 9 bases match TRBD1. The germline gives CDR1 SGHDT, CDR2 YYEEEE. The CDR3 has 16 amino acids. The V segment lost 3 bases and the J segment 1 base; nucleotides outside the gene matches: 6.

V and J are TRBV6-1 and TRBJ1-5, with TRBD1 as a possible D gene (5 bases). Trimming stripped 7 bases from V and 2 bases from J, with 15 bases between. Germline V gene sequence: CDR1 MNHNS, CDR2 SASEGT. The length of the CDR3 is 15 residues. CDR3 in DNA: TGTGCCAGCATCCAGGGCCTGCTAGGCAATCAGCCCCAGCATTTT. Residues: CASIQGLLGNQPQHF.

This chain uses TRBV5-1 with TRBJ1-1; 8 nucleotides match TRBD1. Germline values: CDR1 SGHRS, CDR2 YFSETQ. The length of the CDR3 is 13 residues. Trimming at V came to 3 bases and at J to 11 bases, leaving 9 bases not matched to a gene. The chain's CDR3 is CASSSGQGVTAFF. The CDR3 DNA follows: TGCGCCAGCAGCTCCGGACAGGGTGTAACGGCTTTCTTT.

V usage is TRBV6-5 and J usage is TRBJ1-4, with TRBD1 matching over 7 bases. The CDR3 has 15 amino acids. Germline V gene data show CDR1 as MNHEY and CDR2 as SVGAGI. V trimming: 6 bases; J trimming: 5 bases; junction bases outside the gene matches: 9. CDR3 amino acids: CASRPDRVGNEKLFF. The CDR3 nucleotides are TGTGCCAGCAGACCCGACAGGGTGGGGAATGAAAAACTGTTTTTT.

The CDR3 spells CASSLGGLDYTF. DNA for the CDR3: TGTGCCAGCAGCTTAGGTGGGCTGGACTACACCTTC. This chain uses TRBV11-2 with TRBJ1-2; D uncertain. The CDR3 contains 12 residues. Germline V gene sequence: CDR1 SGHAT, CDR2 FQNNGV. The germline V and J ends were trimmed by 1 base and 10 bases, with 10 bases remaining between them.